This TCR beta chain was captured by sequencing in a study of T cell responses to AZD1222 COVID-19 vaccine. General study points: No day 14 peak samples; only post-peak repertoires were characterized. The reported proportion of spike-specific TCRs targeting unmutated variant regions was nearly half.

TCRdb's table, derived via immunoSEQ multiplex PCR, lists solely in-frame clones and lacks some. In the table there are more than 150,000 clones, roughly nine tenths of which are singletons. Trimming stripped 6 bases from V and 3 bases from J, with 12 bases between. In germline, CDR1 is MNHEY, CDR2 SVGEGT. The CDR3 is made up of 13 amino acids. As for this clone: No antigen is known for it.

This sample comprised peripheral blood, obtained after recovery from COVID-19. This chain joins TRBV6-2 or TRBV6-3 and TRBJ2-7; D is possibly TRBD1 (6 bases). This receptor was taken from an adult who had recovered from COVID-19. CDR3 protein: CASSLQGYYEQYF. The CDR3 DNA follows: TGTGCCAGCAGCCTACAGGGTTACTACGAGCAGTACTTC.